This TCR beta chain derives from a study of human T cells and chemical hapten exposure. Whole-study context: All through the roughly 24-week study, the scalp of each patient received diphenylcyclopropenone doses weekly. TCR yields per sample varied mostly from small pooled library volume differences.

Sample time point: patch test 1, 2 weeks after DPC sensitization. As to treatment: therapeutic diphenylcyclopropenone sensitization with weekly scalp DPC. Trimming removed 3 bases from V and 3 bases from J; junction bases left unmatched: 8. The CDR3 consists of 15 residues. In germline, CDR1 is SGHTA, CDR2 FQGNSA. Study results and limitations: Controls formed significantly fewer large CDR3 similarity clusters than expanded TCRs did.

Using its own MiXCR run on the RACE reads, TCRdb lists one record per CDR3 protein. In the table there are a few hundred thousand distinct CDR3 sequences, approximately 5.1% of which are singletons. This clonotype was detected many times. Its specificity is not known. This specimen consisted of whole blood, obtained in connection with sensitization to the hapten diphenylcyclopropenone (DPC). The receptor's source is a woman aged 50 to 60 with alopecia areata. Some clones in this sample may be carry-over from other donors' samples. This chain connects TRBV7-2 to TRBJ2-7; 7 nucleotides agree with TRBD2. In DNA form, the CDR3 reads TGTGCCAGCAGCTTCGCCGGGACTATCCTCTACGAGCAGTACTTC. Protein product: CASSFAGTILYEQYF.